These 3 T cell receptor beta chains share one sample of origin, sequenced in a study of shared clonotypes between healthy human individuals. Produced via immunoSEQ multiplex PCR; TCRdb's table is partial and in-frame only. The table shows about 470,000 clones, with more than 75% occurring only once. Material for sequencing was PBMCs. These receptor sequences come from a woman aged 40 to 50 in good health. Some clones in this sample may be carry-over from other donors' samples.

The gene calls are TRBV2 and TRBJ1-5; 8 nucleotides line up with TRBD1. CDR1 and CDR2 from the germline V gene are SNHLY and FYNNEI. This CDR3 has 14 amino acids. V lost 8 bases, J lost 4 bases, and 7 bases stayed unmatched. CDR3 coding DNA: TGTGCCAGCTTCCCGGACAGGGTTAATCAGCCCCAGCATTTT. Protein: CASFPDRVNQPQHF.

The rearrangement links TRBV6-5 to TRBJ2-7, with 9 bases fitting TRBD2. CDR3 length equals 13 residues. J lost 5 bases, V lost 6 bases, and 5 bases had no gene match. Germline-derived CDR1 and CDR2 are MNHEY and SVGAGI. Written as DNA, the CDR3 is TGTGCCAGCAGGCGTAGCGGGAGCGACGAGCAGTACTTC. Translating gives CASRRSGSDEQYF.

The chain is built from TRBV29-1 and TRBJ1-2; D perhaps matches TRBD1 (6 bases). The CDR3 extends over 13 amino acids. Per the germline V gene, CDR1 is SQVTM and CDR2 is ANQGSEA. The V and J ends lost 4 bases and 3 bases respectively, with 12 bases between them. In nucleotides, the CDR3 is TGCAGCGTTGTTGACAGGCGGCACTATGGCTACACCTTC. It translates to CSVVDRRHYGYTF.